The 28 T cell receptor beta chains in this list originate from one sample, sequenced in a study of blood T cell repertoires in COVID-19. This table comes from immunoSEQ multiplex PCR, and its TCRdb copy is limited to in-frame clones, with some not included. The sample has about 280,000 clones; around nine tenths are singletons. The sequencing input was peripheral blood. These receptor sequences come from a man aged 45-60 years with acute or convalescent COVID-19.

The chain couples TRBV7-9 to TRBJ1-1; D is possibly TRBD1 (5 bases). Germline V CDR1 and CDR2: SEHNR, FQNEAQ (reference sequence). CDR3 size: 13 residues. V lost 4 bases and J 4 bases, leaving 10 bases between the germline ends. Here the CDR3 reads CASSSQGVTEAFF. The CDR3 coding sequence is TGTGCCAGCAGCTCCCAGGGTGTCACTGAAGCTTTCTTT.

The chain couples TRBV11-2 to TRBJ1-5; D is unresolved. Between the trimmed V and J ends, which lost 2 bases and 11 bases, there was a span of 13 bases. The V gene's germline CDR1 is SGHAT and CDR2 FQNNGV. CDR3 length: 13 residues. The CDR3 DNA reads as TGTGCCAGCAGCTTAAATGCGGGCGTAGCCCAGCATTTT. Translation: CASSLNAGVAQHF.

The V and J genes are TRBV11-2 and TRBJ2-2; D ambiguous. Germline CDR1 and CDR2: SGHAT and FQNNGV. V was shortened by 1 base and J by 4 bases, with 4 bases between the two germline ends. This CDR3 spans 13 amino acids. The CDR3 loop is CASSLGATGELFF. The CDR3, as DNA: TGTGCCAGCAGCTTAGGGGCCACCGGGGAGCTGTTTTTT. Full variable domain (outside the CDR3, taken from reference TRBV11-2 and TRBJ2-2): EAGVAQSPRYKIIEKRQSVAFWCNPISGHATLYWYQQILGQGPKLLIQFQNNGVVDDSQLPKDRFSAERLKGVDSTLKIQPAKLEDSAVYLCASSLGATGELFFGEGSRLTVL.

This clone showed up just a few times. This chain links TRBV9 with TRBJ1-2; 7 bases line up with TRBD1. V shed 2 bases and J 6 bases; nucleotides not matched to a gene: 4. The CDR3 loop spans 13 amino acids. CDR1 is SGDLS, CDR2 YYNGEE, per germline. The CDR3 sequence is CASSVETGNGYTF. DNA for the CDR3: TGTGCCAGCAGCGTCGAGACAGGGAATGGCTACACCTTC.

The gene calls are TRBV12-3 or TRBV12-4 and TRBJ1-5; D unclear. CDR3 length equals 13 residues. The germline V and J ends were trimmed by 2 bases and 6 bases, with 8 bases remaining between them. CDR3 nucleotides: TGTGCCAGCAGTTTATTCGGAGGTCAGCCCCAGCATTTT. This sequence encodes CASSLFGGQPQHF.

The genes are TRBV7-3 and TRBJ2-1; weak D call: TRBD2 (5 bases). V was clipped by 5 bases and J by 5 bases, with 10 bases between them. The CDR3 covers 13 residues. Germline CDR1 SGHTA, CDR2 FQGTGA. The CDR3 spells CASSPPADNEQFF. The CDR3 DNA is TGTGCCAGCAGCCCGCCAGCGGACAATGAGCAGTTCTTC.

The rearrangement joins TRBV6-6 to TRBJ2-7; D is possibly TRBD1 (8 bases). This CDR3 contains 15 residues. In germline, CDR1 is MNHNY, CDR2 SVGAGI (reference sequence). Trimming shortened V by 6 bases and J by 2 bases, and 17 bases separated the two germline ends. The CDR3: CASSDHRGGTYEQYF. The CDR3 nucleotides are TGTGCCAGCAGCGATCACAGGGGGGGGACCTACGAGCAGTACTTC.

This chain joins TRBV11-2 and TRBJ2-7; 7 nucleotides agree with TRBD1. CDR3 length: 15 amino acids. The germline V gene encodes CDR1 SGHAT and CDR2 FQNNGV. After removal of 4 bases from V and 6 bases from J, the junction contained 12 bases not matched to a gene. CDR3 coding DNA: TGTGCCAGCAGCTCGGTTAGGGGGCGCAAATTCGAGCAGTACTTC. Residues: CASSSVRGRKFEQYF.

The chain combines TRBV19 with TRBJ1-2, with 7 bases lining up with TRBD1. The CDR3 has 15 amino acids. V lost 7 bases and J lost 6; bases outside the gene matches: 14. Germline values: CDR1 LNHDA, CDR2 SQIVND (reference sequence). The CDR3 DNA reads as TGTGCCAGTACCGCTCGGGACAGAGTGCTGCATGGCTACACCTTC. It yields the protein CASTARDRVLHGYTF.

This clone appeared a single time. This chain connects TRBV30 to TRBJ1-4, with D possibly TRBD1 on 6 matching bases. This CDR3 is built from 12 residues. The V end was cut by 6 bases, the J end by 5 bases, with 10 bases between. Germline CDR1 and CDR2: GTSNPN and SVGIG (reference sequence). The CDR3 DNA is TGTGCCTGCCCAGGGGCAAATGAAAAACTGTTTTTT. Translation: CACPGANEKLFF.

The chain links TRBV9 to TRBJ1-1, with D perhaps matching TRBD1 (5 bases). The germline V and J ends were trimmed by 0 bases and 3 bases, with 12 bases remaining between them. The germline V gene encodes CDR1 SGDLS and CDR2 YYNGEE. This CDR3 region has 15 residues. The CDR3 loop is CASSVGIMTDTEAFF. The CDR3 DNA is TGTGCCAGCAGCGTAGGAATCATGACAGACACTGAAGCTTTCTTT.

The chain joins TRBV11-2 to TRBJ1-1, with a tentative D call TRBD1 (5 bases). V shed 7 bases and J shed 2 bases, with 11 bases lying between them. CDR3 length: 13 amino acids. CDR1 and CDR2 (germline): SGHAT, FQNNGV. The CDR3 nucleotides read TGTGCCAGCAACCTCGGGGGTAACACTGAAGCTTTCTTT. Encoded protein: CASNLGGNTEAFF.

The chain employs TRBV24-1 and TRBJ2-3; D may be TRBD1 (7 bases). Trimming removed 5 bases from V and 4 bases from J, with 15 bases in between. The germline gives CDR1 KGHDR, CDR2 SFDVKD. The CDR3 loop spans 15 amino acids. The CDR3 is CATSATEGASDTQYF. The CDR3 DNA follows: TGTGCCACCAGTGCCACGGAGGGGGCCTCAGATACGCAGTATTTT.

V usage is TRBV27 and J usage is TRBJ1-1; D uncertain. There are 13 residues in the CDR3. V gave up 5 bases and J gave up 0 bases, with 7 bases separating them. The germline V gene encodes CDR1 MNHEY and CDR2 SMNVEV (reference sequence). The CDR3 spells CASSMSMNTEAFF. In DNA form, the CDR3 reads TGTGCCAGCAGTATGTCCATGAACACTGAAGCTTTCTTT.

For this clone: This sample also contains other DNA sequences that code for the same CDR3. The CDR3 is CASSYSGGGLNGYTF. Written as DNA, the CDR3 is TGTGCCAGCAGTTACTCCGGGGGGGGGCTGAATGGCTACACCTTC. The V gene is TRBV6-6, the J gene TRBJ1-2; tentative D call: TRBD1 (6 bases). CDR3 size: 15 residues. The ends were cut back, 0 bases at V and 6 bases at J, with 14 bases in the middle. The germline gives CDR1 MNHNY, CDR2 SVGAGI (reference sequence).

The V call is TRBV19, the J call TRBJ1-2; 8 bases agree with TRBD1. This CDR3 spans 16 amino acids. In germline, CDR1 is LNHDA, CDR2 SQIVND (reference sequence). V lost 6 bases and J lost 4; bases outside the gene matches: 13. The CDR3 bases are TGTGCCAGTAGGCCAAGGGGAGACAGGGGAAGCTATGGCTACACCTTC. The encoded protein is CASRPRGDRGSYGYTF.

The chain has TRBV5-1 and TRBJ1-4; 9 nucleotides line up with TRBD1. Germline CDR1 SGHRS, CDR2 YFSETQ. The CDR3 consists of 15 residues. Trimming took 4 bases from V and 8 from J; bases not matched to a gene: 9. CDR3 DNA sequence: TGCGCCAGCAGCCTCAACGGACAGGGGCGGGAAAAACTGTTTTTT. Amino acid sequence: CASSLNGQGREKLFF.

This rearrangement joins TRBV7-9 to TRBJ2-1, with TRBD1 identical over 7 bases. Trimming cost V 5 bases and J 0 bases; bases outside gene matches: 4. The CDR3 has 15 amino acids. Per germline, CDR1 SEHNR and CDR2 FQNEAQ (reference sequence). CDR3 nucleotides: TGTGCCAGCAGCGCGGACAGGAGCTCCTACAATGAGCAGTTCTTC. It encodes CASSADRSSYNEQFF. The complete variable domain, with remaining parts taken from reference TRBV7-9 and TRBJ2-1, reads DTGVSQNPRHKITKRGQNVTFRCDPISEHNRLYWYRQTLGQGPEFLTYFQNEAQLEKSRLLSDRFSAERPKGSFSTLEIQRTEQGDSAMYLCASSADRSSYNEQFFGPGTRLTVL.

This clone is a singleton in its sample. The chain uses TRBV5-1 and TRBJ1-2; D perhaps matches TRBD1 (5 bases). The V end lost 6 bases, the J end lost 8 bases, and 11 bases lay between the germline ends. Germline V lookup: CDR1 SGHRS, CDR2 YFSETQ. The CDR3 has 11 residues. The CDR3 region has the DNA TGCGCCAGCACGGACGGGGGAGGCTACACCTTC. Amino acid sequence: CASTDGGGYTF.

The rearrangement joins TRBV28 to TRBJ1-1, with 7 bases fitting TRBD1. Germline loops: CDR1 MDHEN, CDR2 SYDVKM. This CDR3 comprises 14 residues. J gave up 3 bases and V 8 bases, and 9 bases lay outside the gene matches. CDR3 protein: CASGSGGRDTEAFF. The CDR3 nucleotides are TGTGCCAGCGGCTCAGGGGGTAGGGACACTGAAGCTTTCTTT.

CDR3 DNA: TGTGCCAGCAGCAGTTACAGGGGACGCGGAAACACCATATATTTT. This encodes CASSSYRGRGNTIYF. The chain couples TRBV11-2 to TRBJ1-3; 7 bases agree with TRBD1. CDR3 length equals 15 residues. The germline CDR1 and CDR2 sequences are SGHAT and FQNNGV. Trimming cost V 5 bases and J 4 bases; bases outside gene matches: 8. Drawing the rest from reference TRBV11-2 and TRBJ1-3, the complete variable domain is EAGVAQSPRYKIIEKRQSVAFWCNPISGHATLYWYQQILGQGPKLLIQFQNNGVVDDSQLPKDRFSAERLKGVDSTLKIQPAKLEDSAVYLCASSSYRGRGNTIYFGEGSWLTVV.

V and J are TRBV5-1 and TRBJ1-5, with 7 bases fitting TRBD1. There are 15 residues in the CDR3. CDR1 and CDR2 (germline): SGHRS, YFSETQ. V gave up 0 bases and J gave up 4 bases; unmatched junction bases: 4. The CDR3 loop reads CASSLDPGGNQPQHF. CDR3 nucleotide sequence: TGCGCCAGCAGCTTGGACCCAGGGGGGAATCAGCCCCAGCATTTT.

The rearrangement joins TRBV27 to TRBJ2-7; no definite D call. V lost 0 bases to trimming and J lost 2 bases, with 11 bases between them. CDR3 length: 15 residues. Germline lookup yields CDR1 MNHEY and CDR2 SMNVEV (reference sequence). The CDR3 sequence is CASSLSRVKAYEQYF. The CDR3, as DNA: TGTGCCAGCAGTTTATCCCGGGTAAAAGCCTACGAGCAGTACTTC.

The rearrangement links TRBV9 to TRBJ1-1, with 10 bases matching TRBD1. CDR1 is SGDLS and CDR2 is YYNGEE in the germline V gene. The CDR3 contains 16 residues. The trim removed 7 bases at V and 5 bases at J, leaving 14 bases unmatched. The CDR3 region is CASLSTGGWIGTEAFF. In DNA form, the CDR3 reads TGTGCCAGCCTCTCGACAGGGGGCTGGATTGGAACTGAAGCTTTCTTT.

The chain recombines TRBV9 with TRBJ1-1, with D unresolved. The ends were cut back, 7 bases at V and 4 bases at J, with 8 bases in the middle. The CDR3 extends over 11 amino acids. The germline V gene encodes CDR1 SGDLS and CDR2 YYNGEE. Here the CDR3 reads CASGAGTEAFF. The CDR3 bases are TGTGCCAGCGGCGCCGGCACTGAAGCTTTCTTT.

This rearrangement joins TRBV4-1 to TRBJ1-6, with D uncertain. The CDR3 is 15 amino acids. V lost 1 base and J 10 bases, leaving 14 bases between the germline ends. Germline V CDR1 and CDR2: MGHRA, YSYEKL. The CDR3 DNA reads as TGCGCCAGCAGCCAAGCCTCTAGTGCCGGGTCACCCCTCCACTTT. Its protein product is CASSQASSAGSPLHF.

The gene calls are TRBV27 and TRBJ1-4, with 9 bases that match TRBD1. This CDR3 comprises 16 residues. Losses at the gene ends were 6 bases for V and 0 bases for J; bases not matched to a gene: 5. The germline V gene encodes CDR1 MNHEY and CDR2 SMNVEV (reference sequence). The CDR3 reads CASRERTGATNEKLFF. CDR3 bases: TGTGCCAGCAGAGAGAGGACAGGGGCAACTAATGAAAAACTGTTTTTT.

This chain uses TRBV2 with TRBJ2-5; 8 bases map to TRBD1. J lost 4 bases, V lost 7 bases, and 5 bases had no gene match. This CDR3 contains 13 residues. Germline assignment: CDR1 SNHLY and CDR2 FYNNEI. The CDR3 here is CASTSTGAETQYF. The CDR3 coding sequence is TGTGCCAGCACCTCGACAGGGGCAGAGACCCAGTACTTC. The full variable domain, with the rest looked up from reference TRBV2 and TRBJ2-5, is EPEVTQTPSHQVTQMGQEVILRCVPISNHLYFYWYRQILGQKVEFLVSFYNNEISEKSEIFDDQFSVERPDGSNFTLKIRSTKLEDSAMYFCASTSTGAETQYFGPGTRLLVL.